Each of the 6 T cell receptor beta chains below was sequenced from the same sample in a study of TET2 disruption in CD19-targeted CAR T cells. The table came from immunoSEQ multiplex PCR; TCRdb's copy has only in-frame clones and leaves some out. The data show more than 25,000 clones, and the top ten clones hold 1.5% to 2%. Their antigen targets remain unknown. Noted treatment: autologous CTL019 cells: CD19 CAR with 4-1BB and CD3 zeta domains. The sequencing here drew on CD8- CAR+ T cells sorted from cultured blood T cells, taken for CD19 CAR T cell therapy. As for subset: CD8-negative CAR-positive T cells from the infusion product. The receptors here all came from a man aged 65 to 79 with chronic lymphocytic leukemia.

Of note for this clone: The CDR3 end lies 3 residues beyond the end of the read and is filled in from the germline J gene. This sequence joins TRBV5-1 and TRBJ2-5; 8 bases map to TRBD2. V gave up 3 bases and J gave up 3 bases; unmatched junction bases: 7. The CDR3 spans 15 residues. Germline V gives CDR1 SGHRS, CDR2 YFSETQ. CDR3 DNA, as far as it was read: TGCGCCAGCAGCTCGGTGCGGGGGGAGGAAGAGACC. Translating gives CASSSVRGEEET. The full CDR3 reads CASSSVRGEEETQYF.

As for this clone: The CDR3 goes on 3 residues after the read ends, and that part is filled in from the germline J gene. The chain joins TRBV29-1 to TRBJ1-2; 7 bases line up with TRBD1. The length of the CDR3 is 12 residues. CDR1 SQVTM and CDR2 ANQGSEA come from the germline V gene. This CDR3 is CSVGRGDDDYTF. Incomplete CDR3 DNA: TGCAGCGTTGGCAGGGGGGATGACGAC.

As regards this clone: With the read ending 3 residues before the CDR3 end, the germline J gene is used to fill in that end. The chain carries TRBV11-3 and TRBJ1-2; D is possibly TRBD1 (6 bases). The germline gives CDR1 SGHNT, CDR2 YENEEA. The CDR3 is made up of 14 amino acids. The CDR3 sequence: CASSPGQSTDTYTF. The sequenced part of the CDR3 DNA is TGTGCCAGCAGCCCCGGACAGAGCACAGATACC.

Notes on this clone: The CDR3 end is not reached by the read, which stops 3 residues before it; the germline J gene fills it in. Other DNA sequences of this sample code for an identical CDR3. The chain uses TRBV20-1 and TRBJ2-3, with TRBD1 matching 11 bases. From germline, CDR1 is DFQATT and CDR2 SNEGSKA (reference sequence). The CDR3 consists of 14 residues. V was pared by 4 bases and J by 5 bases, with 5 bases of the junction left unmatched. The CDR3 bases that were read are TGCAGTGCTACCGGGACAGGGGGATTAGATACG. Its translation: CSATGTGGLDT. The entire CDR3 protein is CSATGTGGLDTQYF.

With regard to this clone: The read falls 3 residues short of the CDR3 end, and the missing part is taken from the germline J gene. V gene TRBV10-3 combines with J gene TRBJ2-5; possibly TRBD1 for D (6 bases). The CDR3 loop spans 18 amino acids. Germline CDR1 and CDR2: ENHRY and SYGVKD. With 0 bases removed from V and 0 bases from J, the gap between germline ends came to 17 bases. CDR3 sequence reads: CAISESGTPIQYQETQYF. The DNA read from the CDR3 is TGTGCCATCAGTGAGTCGGGGACACCTATCCAGTACCAAGAGACC.

In regard to this clone: The read ends 3 residues early relative to the CDR3; the germline J gene fills the gap. V is TRBV18 and J is TRBJ1-2, with D possibly matching TRBD1 (5 bases). The length of the CDR3 is 13 residues. Germline V gene sequence: CDR1 KGHSH, CDR2 LQKENI. This CDR3 is CASSIDLRGDYTF. The CDR3 bases that were read are TGTGCCAGCTCAATTGATCTGAGGGGTGAC.